Shown below are 19 T cell receptor beta chains from a single sample sequenced in a study of cytomegalovirus exposure and HLA in healthy donors. With 60 Vbeta and 13 Jbeta primers, the PCR was carried out. Here immunoSEQ multiplex PCR was the method, and the copy in TCRdb shows in-frame clones only, minus some. The sample carries tens of thousands of clones, approximately 81% recorded once. Sequencing was carried out using PBMCs. The receptors come from a woman between 40 and 50 years old in good health and CMV-seronegative.

This clone came up once. V is TRBV27 and J is TRBJ2-1, with 9 bases fitting TRBD2. Trimming removed 5 bases from V and 8 bases from J; junction bases left unmatched: 10. The CDR3 has 15 residues. Looked up from germline, CDR1 is MNHEY and CDR2 is SMNVEV (reference sequence). The CDR3 loop reads CASSTEREDSYEQFF. CDR3 DNA: TGTGCCAGCAGTACGGAGCGGGAGGATTCCTATGAGCAGTTCTTC.

This clone was counted only a few times. This chain connects TRBV2 to TRBJ1-2; D remains ambiguous. Germline CDR1 is SNHLY and CDR2 is FYNNEI. CDR3 length equals 12 residues. V lost 10 bases and J 1 base, leaving 10 bases between the germline ends. The CDR3: CATGSSNYGYTF. In DNA form, the CDR3 reads TGTGCCACCGGGTCGAGTAACTATGGCTACACCTTC.

The sample holds a few counts of this clone. V and J are TRBV6-6 and TRBJ2-2; 10 positions agree with TRBD1. Germline V lookup: CDR1 MNHNY, CDR2 SVGAGI (reference sequence). Germline trimming cut 0 bases from V and 6 bases from J; bases unmatched to any gene: 4. This CDR3 region has 16 residues. CDR3 protein: CASSYSRQGAAGELFF. CDR3 sequence (DNA): TGTGCCAGCAGTTACTCGAGACAGGGGGCGGCCGGGGAGCTGTTTTTT.

In this sample, this clone turned up a few times. The chain carries TRBV27 and TRBJ1-6; TRBD1 agrees at 9 bases. This CDR3 has 14 amino acids. The V and J ends lost 8 bases and 8 bases, in that order; junction bases with no gene match: 7. Germline V lookup: CDR1 MNHEY, CDR2 SMNVEV (reference sequence). The CDR3 sequence is CASQTGQGYSPLHF. CDR3 DNA: TGTGCCAGCCAAACGGGACAGGGTTATTCACCCCTCCACTTT.

This clone was recorded once. This chain joins TRBV11-2 and TRBJ1-2; D is ambiguous. Trimming took off 3 bases at V and 0 bases at J, with 11 bases between the two ends. Germline-derived CDR1 and CDR2 are SGHAT and FQNNGV. The CDR3 spans 15 residues. This chain's CDR3 is CASSFGELANYGYTF. The CDR3 DNA reads TGTGCCAGCAGCTTTGGGGAGTTAGCTAACTATGGCTACACCTTC.

The chain employs TRBV29-1 and TRBJ2-7; D is possibly TRBD2 (6 bases). The ends were cut back, 3 bases at V and 0 bases at J, with 18 bases in the middle. This CDR3 region has 16 residues. Germline CDR1 SQVTM, CDR2 ANQGSEA. CDR3 DNA: TGCAGCGTTGATGTACCTCTGGCGGGATCCTCCTACGAGCAGTACTTC. Its translation is CSVDVPLAGSSYEQYF.

The chain combines TRBV28 with TRBJ2-5; D is perhaps TRBD2 (5 bases). This CDR3 comprises 11 residues. Germline-derived CDR1 and CDR2 are MDHEN and SYDVKM. The V and J ends lost 2 bases and 7 bases respectively, with 5 bases between them. CDR3 bases: TGTGCCAGCAGTTTAAGCGGGACCCAGTACTTC. Protein sequence: CASSLSGTQYF.

The chain links TRBV6-5 to TRBJ2-5; 11 nucleotides align to TRBD1. Germline V CDR1 and CDR2: MNHEY, SVGAGI. The CDR3 is 14 residues long. Trimming at V came to 7 bases and at J to 4 bases, leaving 5 bases not matched to a gene. CDR3 nucleotides: TGTGCCAGCAAGCGGGACAGGGGGGGAGAGACCCAGTACTTC. This sequence encodes CASKRDRGGETQYF.

The chain recombines TRBV7-2 with TRBJ1-1, with 7 bases identical to TRBD1. With V trimmed by 4 bases and J by 5 bases, 4 bases remained unmatched. Per germline, CDR1 SGHTA and CDR2 FQGNSA. The CDR3 extends over 13 amino acids. The CDR3 DNA sequence: TGTGCCAGCAGCTCACAGGGGTGGACTGAAGCTTTCTTT. Residues: CASSSQGWTEAFF.

This chain joins TRBV28 and TRBJ1-1; unclear D gene. The CDR3 runs to 13 residues. CDR1 is MDHEN and CDR2 is SYDVKM in the germline V gene. Trimming pared 9 bases from V and 6 bases from J, leaving 17 bases between. The CDR3 DNA follows: TGTGCCAGACCTTTGGGCCTGGGCGCTGAAGCTTTCTTT. It translates to CARPLGLGAEAFF. Complete variable domain (other parts from reference TRBV28 and TRBJ1-1): DVKVTQSSRYLVKRTGEKVFLECVQDMDHENMFWYRQDPGLGLRLIYFSYDVKMKEKGDIPEGYSVSREKKERFSLILESASTNQTSMYLCARPLGLGAEAFFGQGTRLTVV.

The V and J genes are TRBV7-8 and TRBJ1-4; no reliable D call. Germline V lookup: CDR1 SGHVS, CDR2 FQNEAQ. The CDR3 covers 15 residues. V was clipped by 5 bases and J by 7 bases, with 17 bases between them. For the CDR3, the DNA is TGTGCCAGCAGCCAAGTCTCCGCGGCGGGTGAAAAACTGTTTTTT. It encodes CASSQVSAAGEKLFF.

The chain combines TRBV27 with TRBJ2-5; D call uncertain. This CDR3 region has 12 residues. Germline V lookup: CDR1 MNHEY, CDR2 SMNVEV (reference sequence). V was trimmed by 8 bases and J by 6 bases, leaving 13 bases between them. For the CDR3, the DNA is TGTGCCAGCGGGCAAGGCCAGCAGACCCAGTACTTC. It codes for CASGQGQQTQYF.

The chain couples TRBV6-4 to TRBJ2-1; tentatively, D is TRBD2 (6 bases). Per the germline V gene, CDR1 is MRHNA and CDR2 is SNTAGT. The CDR3 runs to 15 residues. V was cut by 2 bases and J by 7 bases, with 15 bases left in between. The CDR3 DNA reads as TGTGCCAGCAGTGACCCCCGGAGGGGAAGGAATGAGCAGTTCTTC. This gives the protein CASSDPRRGRNEQFF.

The chain has TRBV19 and TRBJ1-1; no reliable D call. The CDR3 spans 13 residues. Germline assignment: CDR1 LNHDA and CDR2 SQIVND (reference sequence). V lost 5 bases, J lost 1 base, and 8 bases lay in between. CDR3 nucleotides: TGTGCCAGTAGTCTACGGGGGAACACTGAAGCTTTCTTT. It yields the protein CASSLRGNTEAFF.

This clone was counted between two and nine times. This chain joins TRBV19 and TRBJ1-1, with D maybe TRBD1 (5 bases). V lost 7 bases and J lost 5, with 17 bases in between. CDR3 size: 14 residues. CDR1 and CDR2 from the germline V gene are LNHDA and SQIVND (reference sequence). The CDR3 DNA sequence: TGTGCCAGTACCCCTGGGGCCCGGCTAACTGAAGCTTTCTTT. Protein sequence: CASTPGARLTEAFF.

The J gene is TRBJ2-2, the V gene TRBV11-2; tentative D call: TRBD1 (6 bases). Looked up from germline, CDR1 is SGHAT and CDR2 is FQNNGV. The ends were cut back, 1 base at V and 5 bases at J, with 11 bases in the middle. The CDR3 totals 15 residues. CDR3 sequence (DNA): TGTGCCAGCAGCTTAGGAGGGGGAGCGACCGGGGAGCTGTTTTTT. This translates into CASSLGGGATGELFF.

The chain joins TRBV7-3 to TRBJ2-2, with D possibly being TRBD1 (6 bases). The germline CDR1 and CDR2 sequences are SGHTA and FQGTGA. V lost 4 bases and J 8 bases, leaving 14 bases between the germline ends. The CDR3 has 14 residues. The CDR3 sequence: CASSSTRGQGELFF. DNA of the CDR3: TGTGCCAGCAGCTCCACCCGCGGACAGGGGGAGCTGTTTTTT.

This chain uses TRBV6-5 with TRBJ1-5; D may be TRBD1 (5 bases). CDR1 is MNHEY and CDR2 is SVGAGI in the germline V gene. V gave up 2 bases and J gave up 4 bases, with 9 bases separating them. This CDR3 comprises 14 residues. The CDR3 DNA follows: TGTGCCAGCAGTTACGGGGCAGGGAATCAGCCCCAGCATTTT. As protein: CASSYGAGNQPQHF.

This clone has only a few counts. V usage is TRBV9 and J usage is TRBJ2-2, with D perhaps TRBD2 (6 bases). There are 16 residues in the CDR3. V was trimmed by 0 bases and J by 3 bases, leaving 12 bases between them. Germline assignment: CDR1 SGDLS and CDR2 YYNGEE. CDR3: CASSVGASEHTGELFF. As DNA, the CDR3 is TGTGCCAGCAGCGTAGGCGCTAGCGAACACACCGGGGAGCTGTTTTTT.